This T cell receptor beta chain was profiled in a study of HIV-infected patients and healthy controls. Study-level points and caveats: A major limitation was that merely sixteen HIV-infected individuals were processed.

This clonotype turned up a few times. As yet, its antigen is unknown. The CDR3 totals 15 residues. V lost 5 bases and J 2 bases, leaving 14 bases between the germline ends. The V gene's germline CDR1 is SGHDT and CDR2 YYEEEE. Whole blood was used without fractionation, so all unsorted peripheral T cells were included. The RNA source was a roughly 2.6 ml peripheral blood draw. cDNA was made from around 0.45 ug RNA using alpha and beta constant primers. Separate chain-specific third strand synthesis with multiplexing indices produced the alpha and beta libraries. Priming off the SP2 site generated the second strand. MiXCR, applied by TCRdb to the 5' RACE reads, yields one record per CDR3 protein. The sample lists more than 8,000 distinct CDR3 sequences, 8% to 10% occurring once.

The chain combines TRBV5-6 with TRBJ2-1, with D perhaps given as TRBD1 or TRBD2 (5 bases each). This clonotype originated in an adult in good health. Material for sequencing was blood. Here the CDR3 reads CASRSEDNTYNEQFF. The CDR3 region has the DNA TGTGCCAGCAGATCGGAGGACAATACCTACAATGAGCAGTTCTTC.